These 18 T cell receptor beta chains came from one sample sequenced in a study of tumor-infiltrating lymphocytes in primary liver carcinoma. A constant-region primer primed TCR beta cDNA synthesis from roughly 520 ng of total RNA. Researchers made the TCR beta libraries by running three nested multiplex PCR rounds with slightly modified ARM-PCR. The first two PCR rounds used TRBV1-TRBV30 primers with a Cbeta primer, approximately 10 cycles each. TCRdb processed the multiplex PCR reads anew with MiXCR; each CDR3 protein has one entry. This sample yields approximately 310,000 distinct CDR3 sequences, of which about 60% are seen a single time; around 9.5% belongs to the top ten. Unsorted whole blood yielded the blood RNA, and germline DNA was also extracted. Source material: peripheral blood. The source is a man aged 40-49 years with primary liver carcinoma and hepatitis B virus infection.

This clonotype has only a few counts. This may be a read error: a much more frequent sequence differs by one nucleotide. The CDR3 end shows no conserved phenylalanine or tryptophan, and so a read error is likely. V usage is TRBV29-1 and J usage is TRBJ1-1; the match to TRBD1 covers 10 bases. Germline V gene lookup returns CDR1 SQVTM and CDR2 ANQGSEA. This CDR3 region has 15 residues. V shed 3 bases and J 4 bases; nucleotides not matched to a gene: 8. Here the CDR3 DNA reads TGCAGCGTTGAGATTACGGGACAGGGGATCACTGAAGCTTTCTCT. Translation: CSVEITGQGITEAFS.

This clonotype was observed a single time. A much larger clone differs from this one at a single base, so this may be a read error. V is TRBV12-3 or TRBV12-4 and J is TRBJ2-7; either TRBD1 or TRBD2 may supply D (5 bases each). CDR3 length: 14 amino acids. The CDR3 DNA sequence: TGTGCCAGCAGTTTCGGGGCCTCCTCCTACGGGCAGTACTTC. This sequence encodes CASSFGASSYGQYF.

There are many counts of this clonotype. This chain links TRBV12-3 or TRBV12-4 with TRBJ2-5; D perhaps matches TRBD1 (5 bases). The V end lost 2 bases, the J end lost 4 bases, and 11 bases lay between the germline ends. This CDR3 has 14 amino acids. For the CDR3, the DNA is TGTGCCAGCAGTTTAAGGGCAGGGTTAGAGACCCAGTACTTC. Encoded protein: CASSLRAGLETQYF.

J is TRBJ2-7 and V is TRBV10-3; TRBD2 agrees at 13 bases. J was trimmed by 7 bases and V by 11 bases; bases with no gene match: 14. The CDR3 covers 15 residues. Germline CDR1 is ENHRY and CDR2 is SYGVKD. The CDR3 is CAPKWTSGSSGEQYF. CDR3 sequence (DNA): TGTGCCCCAAAGTGGACTAGCGGGAGTTCAGGTGAGCAGTACTTC.

This clonotype was seen repeatedly, ten times or more. The chain joins TRBV11-2 to TRBJ2-2; D gene ambiguous. The V gene lost 5 bases and the J gene lost 7 bases, with 8 bases spanning the gap. This CDR3 comprises 12 residues. CDR1 SGHAT and CDR2 FQNNGV come from the germline V gene. This chain's CDR3 is CASSQWGGELFF. CDR3 in DNA: TGTGCCAGCAGCCAATGGGGCGGGGAGCTGTTTTTT.

The rearrangement links TRBV7-9 to TRBJ2-1, with D tentatively TRBD2 (6 bases). The germline gives CDR1 SEHNR, CDR2 FQNEAQ (reference sequence). The V gene lost 5 bases and the J gene lost 0 bases, with 20 bases spanning the gap. The CDR3 covers 18 residues. CDR3 DNA sequence: TGTGCCAGCAGCCCCTGGACTAACGGGGGAAGCTCCTACAATGAGCAGTTCTTC. Its translation is CASSPWTNGGSSYNEQFF.

The chain recombines TRBV7-6 with TRBJ2-7; 7 nucleotides align to TRBD1. Trimming at V came to 4 bases and at J to 7 bases, leaving 10 bases not matched to a gene. Germline CDR1 is SGHVS and CDR2 is FNYEAQ. CDR3 length: 14 amino acids. The CDR3 loop reads CASSSVRQGGEQYF. The CDR3, as DNA: TGTGCCAGCAGCTCAGTCAGACAGGGTGGAGAGCAGTACTTC.

Details on this clonotype: Relative to the germline gene, one junction end is altered; a read error may explain this. CDR3 sequence reads: CDSSPQRGGLADEQFF. CDR3 coding DNA: TGTGACAGCAGCCCGCAAAGAGGGGGACTAGCCGATGAGCAGTTCTTC. The chain recombines TRBV14 with TRBJ2-1; 9 nucleotides line up with TRBD2. The CDR3 is 16 residues long. Germline V gives CDR1 SGHDN, CDR2 FVKESK.

V gene TRBV5-1 combines with J gene TRBJ2-6; D uncertain. Looked up from germline, CDR1 is SGHRS and CDR2 is YFSETQ. CDR3 length equals 16 residues. Trimming removed 4 bases from V and 2 bases from J, with 13 bases in between. The chain's CDR3 is CASSPGWVAGANVLTF. The CDR3 bases are TGCGCCAGCAGCCCCGGTTGGGTTGCTGGGGCCAACGTCCTGACTTTC.

Notes on this clonotype: One end of the junction is discordant with germline, which a read error may explain. This chain connects TRBV14 to TRBJ1-1; the D is unclear. The CDR3 is 16 residues long. CDR1 and CDR2 from the germline V gene are SGHDN and FVKESK. DNA for the CDR3: TGTGCCAGCAGCCAAGAGCAACTCCGTGTGAACATTGAAGCTTTCTTT. Protein sequence: CASSQEQLRVNIEAFF.

This chain joins TRBV7-8 and TRBJ1-1, with D perhaps matching TRBD1 (5 bases). The length of the CDR3 is 13 residues. The germline V gene encodes CDR1 SGHVS and CDR2 FQNEAQ. The germline V and J ends were trimmed by 6 bases and 0 bases, with 8 bases remaining between them. The CDR3 DNA sequence: TGTGCCAGCAGTCGGACAATGAACACTGAAGCTTTCTTT. Translation: CASSRTMNTEAFF.

Details on this clonotype: A read error may explain this, as a much larger clone is one base away. V usage is TRBV6-2 or TRBV6-3 and J usage is TRBJ2-3; 13 positions match TRBD2. From germline, CDR1 is MNHEY and CDR2 SVGEGT. The CDR3 is 13 residues long. CDR3 protein: CASNLGGLAGAHF. The CDR3 DNA reads TGTGCCAGCAATTTGGGCGGACTAGCGGGAGCCCATTTT.

This clonotype was observed many times. The chain has TRBV29-1 and TRBJ2-5; no reliable D call. CDR3 length: 12 residues. Trimming left V 0 bases short and J 5 bases short, with 7 bases between. The germline gives CDR1 SQVTM, CDR2 ANQGSEA. The CDR3 coding sequence is TGCAGCGTTGAAGATGGTGGGGAGACCCAGTACTTC. The encoded protein is CSVEDGGETQYF.

This clonotype was found a few times. The chain joins TRBV5-1 to TRBJ2-2; TRBD1 matches 9 bases. Germline-derived CDR1 and CDR2 are SGHRS and YFSETQ. The ends lost 5 bases at V and 4 bases at J; junction bases unmatched: 6. CDR3 size: 15 residues. The CDR3 region is CASRKQGAGTGELFF. The CDR3 DNA reads as TGCGCCAGCAGAAAACAGGGGGCGGGCACCGGGGAGCTGTTTTTT.

This clonotype was seen a single time. This may be a read error, as it is one base from a much larger clone. V and J are TRBV29-1 and TRBJ1-6; 8 nucleotides line up with TRBD1. The CDR3 contains 13 residues. Per germline, CDR1 SQVTM and CDR2 ANQGSEA. CDR3 DNA: TGCAGCGTCAGGACAGGGAATAATTCACCCCACCACTTT. This gives the protein CSVRTGNNSPHHF.

Note on this clonotype: The junction departs from germline at one end; a sequencing error may be responsible. The chain carries TRBV7-3 and TRBJ2-2; TRBD2 matches at 8 bases. The CDR3 covers 18 residues. CDR1 is SGHTA and CDR2 is FQGTGA in the germline V gene. CDR3 loop: CASSLTATSGPNTGELLF. In DNA, the CDR3 is TGTGCCAGCAGCTTAACGGCCACTAGCGGCCCGAACACCGGGGAGCTGCTTTTT.

A remark on this clonotype: The junction departs from germline at one end; a sequencing error may be responsible. The V call is TRBV2, the J call TRBJ2-2; D gene unclear. CDR1 SNHLY and CDR2 FYNNEI come from the germline V gene. The CDR3 totals 12 residues. CDR3 bases: TGTGCCAGCAGCCGACACACCGTGGAGCTGTTTTTT. It translates to CASSRHTVELFF.

This clonotype was counted at least ten times. The CDR3 is CASSPQGQFSGANVLTF. In DNA form, the CDR3 reads TGTGCCAGCAGTCCCCAAGGACAGTTCTCTGGGGCCAACGTCCTGACTTTC. The chain links TRBV6-6 to TRBJ2-6, with D perhaps matching TRBD1 (6 bases). V was trimmed by 5 bases and J by 0 bases, leaving 14 bases between them. The germline V gene encodes CDR1 MNHNY and CDR2 SVGAGI (reference sequence). This CDR3 spans 17 amino acids.